The sample holds a few counts of the clone carrying this T cell receptor beta chain. Its antigen is as yet unknown. The data were obtained in a study of identical twins. Study observations and caveats: The presence of invariant MAIT and iNKT cells could partly confound analyses of zero-insertion sequences. Insertions ran lower in abundant cord blood beta clonotypes, though not in memory repertoires. Models underestimated TCR alpha sharing (out-of-frame) in monozygotic twins. Where out-of-frame alpha sequences were twin-shared, they showed excess low generation probability.

Germline loops: CDR1 SNHLY, CDR2 FYNNEI. V was trimmed by 8 bases and J by 0 bases, leaving 11 bases between them. The CDR3 contains 14 residues. TCRdb called the 5' RACE reads again in MiXCR, with one record for every CDR3 protein. The sample holds hundreds of thousands of distinct CDR3 sequences, approximately 8.3% seen once. The same data also went into a second study, on yellow fever vaccine responses in identical twins.

Source material: memory (CD45RO+) T cells sorted from blood. The clonotype was recovered from a woman aged 18-35 years in good health. The J gene is TRBJ1-5, the V gene TRBV2; D possibly corresponds to TRBD1 (5 bases). The CDR3 DNA reads TGTGCCAGCGGGGGGGAGCTTAGCAATCAGCCCCAGCATTTT. Its translation is CASGGELSNQPQHF.